The 10 T cell receptor beta chains presented below share a single source sample, sequenced in a study of chemoradiotherapy in HPV16-positive cancers. TCRdb keeps only in-frame clones here, not all; method: immunoSEQ multiplex PCR. The data contain fewer than 7,500 clones, about 88% of them seen just once; the ten biggest clones take up 3.5% to 4.5%. Collection of the sample occurred from a patient who underwent chemoradiotherapy. Receptors originate from a human donor with HPV-associated anogenital cancer.

The rearrangement joins TRBV14 to TRBJ1-2; D might be TRBD1 (5 bases). The length of the CDR3 is 14 residues. V was shortened by 1 base and J by 5 bases, with 11 bases between the two germline ends. The germline gives CDR1 SGHDN, CDR2 FVKESK. The CDR3 coding sequence is TGTGCCAGCAGCCAAGTCCAGGGTCCATATGGCTACACCTTC. Encoded protein: CASSQVQGPYGYTF.

The chain combines TRBV7-2 with TRBJ1-4, with D possibly TRBD1 on 5 matching bases. Per germline, CDR1 SGHTA and CDR2 FQGNSA. Trimming cost V 2 bases and J 8 bases, with 15 bases left between them. The CDR3 has 15 residues. CDR3 DNA sequence: TGTGCCAGCAGCTTAATTGGAAGGGGCAGGGAAAAACTGTTTTTT. This codes for CASSLIGRGREKLFF. The full variable domain, in which reference TRBV7-2 and TRBJ1-4 provide the parts outside the CDR3, is GAGVSQSPSNKVTEKGKDVELRCDPISGHTALYWYRQSLGQGLEFLIYFQGNSAPDKSGLPSDRFSAERTGGSVSTLTIQRTQQEDSAVYLCASSLIGRGREKLFFGSGTQLSVL.

The sample holds one count of this clone. The genes are TRBV29-1 and TRBJ1-2, with D possibly TRBD1 on 5 matching bases. Germline V gene data show CDR1 as SQVTM and CDR2 as ANQGSEA. There are 12 residues in the CDR3. Trimming stripped 3 bases from V and 4 bases from J, with 9 bases between. The CDR3 sequence is CSVDQGGYGYTF. The CDR3 DNA reads TGCAGCGTTGATCAGGGCGGCTATGGCTACACCTTC.

This sequence joins TRBV18 and TRBJ1-1; the match to TRBD1 covers 10 bases. Trimming removed 6 bases from V and 1 base from J; junction bases left unmatched: 8. CDR3 length equals 16 residues. CDR1 and CDR2 from the germline V gene are KGHSH and LQKENI. The CDR3 bases are TGTGCCAGCTCCGCCGGGACAGGGGTTCGGAACACTGAAGCTTTCTTT. Translating gives CASSAGTGVRNTEAFF.

The chain carries TRBV14 and TRBJ2-2; 7 bases are shared with TRBD1. J lost 4 bases, V lost 0 bases, and 11 bases had no gene match. The CDR3 length is 18 residues. CDR1 and CDR2 from the germline V gene are SGHDN and FVKESK. CDR3 in amino acids: CASSQEWTGKRGTGELFF. The DNA for the CDR3 is TGTGCCAGCAGCCAAGAGTGGACAGGAAAGAGGGGCACCGGGGAGCTGTTTTTT.

The CDR3 coding sequence is TGCAGCGGTGAGGGGGGAGGGACAGGGGGCTACAATGAGCAGTTCTTC. It encodes CSGEGGGTGGYNEQFF. The V call is TRBV29-1, the J call TRBJ2-1, with TRBD1 matching 11 bases. The CDR3 spans 16 residues. Germline-derived CDR1 and CDR2 are SQVTM and ANQGSEA. V was clipped by 7 bases and J by 3 bases; unmatched bases: 11.

The chain has TRBV12-5 and TRBJ2-2; no reliable D call. CDR1 and CDR2 from the germline V gene are LGHNT and FRNRAP. Trimming removed 0 bases from V and 4 bases from J, with 3 bases in between. The CDR3 has 13 residues. The CDR3 reads CASGLVRTGELFF. The CDR3 DNA sequence: TGTGCTAGTGGTTTGGTTCGCACCGGGGAGCTGTTTTTT.

This clone was observed a single time. The chain carries TRBV29-1 and TRBJ2-7; 9 nucleotides match TRBD1. This CDR3 is built from 15 residues. Trimming cost V 2 bases and J 0 bases; bases outside gene matches: 5. Germline V gene sequence: CDR1 SQVTM, CDR2 ANQGSEA. The CDR3 coding sequence is TGCAGCGTTGAACCCGGGACAGGGAGCTCCTACGAGCAGTACTTC. Translation: CSVEPGTGSSYEQYF.

The gene calls are TRBV6-1 and TRBJ1-5; tentatively, D is TRBD1 (6 bases). Germline CDR1 reads MNHNS; CDR2 reads SASEGT. With 7 bases removed from V and 5 bases from J, the gap between germline ends came to 15 bases. This CDR3 spans 14 amino acids. The DNA for the CDR3 is TGTGCCAGCACCCTAGCCAGGGGCTATCAGCCCCAGCATTTT. This gives the protein CASTLARGYQPQHF.

V gene TRBV10-3 combines with J gene TRBJ2-3, with D uncertain. The CDR3 covers 14 residues. Germline V gene data show CDR1 as ENHRY and CDR2 as SYGVKD. V was pared by 2 bases and J by 3 bases, with 9 bases between. The CDR3 DNA reads TGTGCCATCAGTGAGGGCGGCCAGACAGATACGCAGTATTTT. It codes for CAISEGGQTDTQYF.